This T cell receptor beta chain was found in a study of blood T cells in healthy people across ages. Study results and caveats: Naive CD4+ cells and diversity were both higher in long-lived donors than in aged donors.

Roughly 10 milliliters of peripheral blood were drawn from each donor. Sample-barcoded 5' priming and a J-beta primer mix drove a second PCR of roughly 6 to 12 cycles. TCRdb processed the 5' RACE reads anew with MiXCR; each CDR3 protein has one entry. The sample has over 700,000 distinct CDR3 sequences; 53% are singletons. Comment on this clonotype: Its antigen remains unknown.

Trimming took 6 bases from V and 8 from J; bases not matched to a gene: 14. Germline V gives CDR1 SQVTM, CDR2 ANQGSEA. This CDR3 has 14 residues. The sample comprised blood. The rearrangement uses TRBV29-1 and TRBJ2-3; 7 bases are a match to TRBD2. The sequence was obtained from a man older than 75 in good health. The CDR3 loop is CSVRAEGGPGTQYF. As DNA, the CDR3 is TGCAGCGTCCGCGCCGAGGGAGGGCCGGGTACGCAGTATTTT.